These T cell receptor beta chains were read from a single sample in a study of beta chain features in type 1 diabetes. Libraries were prepared by immunoSEQ multiplex PCR; TCRdb keeps only in-frame clonotypes and omits some of them. The table shows 630,000 or so clones, with roughly 13% occurring only once. The sample comprised naive CD4+ T cells from blood. The source is a man between 18 and 35 years old with type 1 diabetes. Each CDR3 is given with its conserved first and last residue. The D gene is left open where the match is weak. Clone size is shown for a subset of rows, as once, few, many or a class of expanded clone.

J: TRBJ2-5
D: TRBD2
size: few
V: TRBV7-2
CDR3: CASSPSGASGIGETQYF
DNA: TGTGCCAGCAGCCCGTCCGGGGCTAGCGGCATTGGAGAGACCCAGTACTTC

J: TRBJ1-2
D: .
size: few
V: TRBV7-9
CDR3: CASSFRDTYGYTF
DNA: TGTGCCAGCAGCTTTAGGGACACCTATGGCTACACCTTC

J: TRBJ1-4
D: TRBD1
size: few
V: TRBV28
CDR3: CASLDRGREKLFF
DNA: TGTGCCAGCTTGGACAGGGGGCGGGAAAAACTGTTTTTT

J: TRBJ2-3
D: .
size: few
V: TRBV29-1
CDR3: CSSSEAGWYTQYF
DNA: TGCAGCTCGTCGGAGGCAGGGTGGTATACGCAGTATTTT

J: TRBJ2-3
D: TRBD2
size: .
V: TRBV6-1
CDR3: CASSAGLAGVTDTQYF
DNA: TGTGCCAGCAGTGCGGGACTAGCGGGAGTCACAGATACGCAGTATTTT

J: TRBJ2-2
D: .
size: .
V: TRBV30
CDR3: CAWSFGGNGELFF
DNA: TGTGCCTGGAGTTTTGGGGGCAACGGGGAGCTGTTTTTT

J: TRBJ2-3
D: .
size: .
V: TRBV7-2
CDR3: CATMSNPGASDVTQYF
DNA: TGTGCCACTATGTCGAACCCGGGTGCCTCGGATGTTACGCAGTATTTT

J: TRBJ1-5
D: .
size: .
V: TRBV7-2
CDR3: CASSLDRSNQPQHF
DNA: TGTGCCAGCAGCTTAGACAGGTCCAATCAGCCCCAGCATTTT

J: TRBJ2-3
D: TRBD2
size: .
V: TRBV5-1
CDR3: CASSLRAGASTDTQYF
DNA: TGCGCCAGCAGCTTGCGAGCGGGGGCTAGCACAGATACGCAGTATTTT

J: TRBJ2-1
D: TRBD1
size: few
V: TRBV6-5
CDR3: CASSTEGTGYNEQFF
DNA: TGTGCCAGCAGTACGGAAGGGACAGGGTACAATGAGCAGTTCTTC

J: TRBJ1-1
D: .
size: few
V: TRBV9
CDR3: CASSARDTSNTEAFF
DNA: TGTGCCAGCAGCGCCCGGGACACCTCTAACACTGAAGCTTTCTTT

J: TRBJ2-7
D: .
size: few
V: TRBV6-5
CDR3: CASSYSGGSSYEQYF
DNA: TGTGCCAGCAGTTACTCCGGCGGTAGCTCCTACGAGCAGTACTTC